These 25 T cell receptor beta chains were all obtained from the same sample, sequenced in a study of blood T cell repertoires in COVID-19. Some clones are missing from TCRdb's copy, which holds only in-frame ones; the method was immunoSEQ multiplex PCR. The table shows roughly 320,000 clones, with approximately 90% occurring only once. Sequenced sample: peripheral blood. The receptors were gathered from a woman aged 45-59 years with COVID-19, enrolled during active disease.

The V and J genes are TRBV5-1 and TRBJ1-2; perhaps TRBD1 as D (6 bases). CDR3 size: 14 residues. The V and J ends lost 8 bases and 1 base respectively, with 15 bases between them. Germline V gene sequence: CDR1 SGHRS, CDR2 YFSETQ. The CDR3 is CASSGTTYNYGYTF. CDR3 nucleotides: TGCGCCAGTTCTGGGACAACCTATAACTATGGCTACACCTTC.

The chain couples TRBV29-1 to TRBJ2-6; TRBD2 agrees at 8 bases. Germline V lookup: CDR1 SQVTM, CDR2 ANQGSEA. The CDR3 totals 16 residues. The J segment lost 1 base and the V segment lost 4 bases, leaving 6 bases of the junction unmatched. CDR3 DNA: TGCAGCGTTGTTGCCGGGAGGGTTTCTGGGGCCAACGTCCTGACTTTC. Translated: CSVVAGRVSGANVLTF.

The chain links TRBV13 to TRBJ2-2, with 7 positions matching TRBD1. J lost 6 bases, V lost 5 bases, and 18 bases had no gene match. This CDR3 is 18 amino acids long. Germline values: CDR1 PRHDT, CDR2 FYEKMQ (reference sequence). CDR3 amino acids: CASSNRDSGISVAGELFF. For the CDR3, the DNA is TGTGCCAGCAGCAACCGGGACAGCGGAATTTCTGTCGCCGGGGAGCTGTTTTTT.

The table lists this clone with a count of one. J is TRBJ2-2 and V is TRBV4-1; TRBD2 aligns across 10 bases. CDR3 length: 15 residues. The ends lost 6 bases at V and 4 bases at J; junction bases unmatched: 5. The germline CDR1 and CDR2 sequences are MGHRA and YSYEKL. The CDR3 nucleotides read TGCGCCAGCAGTGGGCTAGCGGGAGTCACCGGGGAGCTGTTTTTT. Translating gives CASSGLAGVTGELFF.

CDR3 bases: TGCGCCAGCAGCCCGACAGAAGCTGGGAGAAACACCATATATTTT. Protein: CASSPTEAGRNTIYF. The chain has TRBV5-1 and TRBJ1-3, with D possibly matching TRBD1 (5 bases). The CDR3 runs to 15 residues. V lost 4 bases, J lost 5 bases, and 16 bases lay in between. Looked up from germline, CDR1 is SGHRS and CDR2 is YFSETQ.

The chain links TRBV5-6 to TRBJ2-5, with D uncertain. Trimming took off 5 bases at V and 4 bases at J, with 9 bases between the two ends. This CDR3 is built from 12 residues. In germline, CDR1 is SGHDT, CDR2 YYEEEE. DNA of the CDR3: TGTGCCAGCAGACCCTACCGAGAGACCCAGTACTTC. Its translation: CASRPYRETQYF.

The genes are TRBV14 and TRBJ2-5; the match to TRBD2 covers 9 bases. The V gene end was trimmed by 4 bases and the J gene end by 7 bases; junction bases not matched to a gene: 19. The CDR3 is 18 amino acids. Germline V gene data show CDR1 as SGHDN and CDR2 as FVKESK. The CDR3 here is CASSPGGGAGLEARTQYF. DNA of the CDR3: TGTGCCAGCAGCCCCGGCGGGGGGGCAGGACTAGAGGCGCGGACCCAGTACTTC.

V gene TRBV28 combines with J gene TRBJ2-3, with D possibly being TRBD1 (5 bases). The CDR3 sequence is 12 residues long. Deletions cut 5 bases from V and 10 bases from J, with 13 bases between. The V gene's germline CDR1 is MDHEN and CDR2 SYDVKM. In DNA form, the CDR3 reads TGTGCCAGCAGTCCCGTTCAGGGCTCGCAGTATTTT. It is translated as CASSPVQGSQYF.

V gene TRBV11-3 combines with J gene TRBJ2-1, with 10 bases aligning to TRBD2. Germline CDR1 is SGHNT and CDR2 is YENEEA. This CDR3 is built from 19 residues. Trimming cost V 4 bases and J 8 bases; bases outside gene matches: 20. As DNA, the CDR3 is TGTGCCAGCAGCTCTACGCTCCCCCTTTTACCTAGCGGGAGAGATGAGCAGTTCTTC. Protein product: CASSSTLPLLPSGRDEQFF.

This clone was detected only once. This chain uses TRBV9 with TRBJ2-3; D call uncertain. V was cut by 2 bases and J by 1 base, with 5 bases left in between. This CDR3 comprises 13 residues. CDR1 is SGDLS and CDR2 is YYNGEE in the germline V gene. The CDR3 loop reads CASSVGRTDTQYF. CDR3 sequence (DNA): TGTGCCAGCAGCGTCGGTCGCACAGATACGCAGTATTTT.

The genes are TRBV4-3 and TRBJ1-2; tentatively, D is TRBD1 (5 bases). V gave up 4 bases and J gave up 8 bases, with 17 bases separating them. This CDR3 comprises 14 residues. Germline V gene data show CDR1 as LGHNA and CDR2 as YSLEER. The CDR3 DNA is TGCGCCAGCAGCCGCCGGGGGAGCCCAGGAGGCTACACCTTC. This encodes CASSRRGSPGGYTF.

This rearrangement joins TRBV6-5 to TRBJ1-2, with D maybe TRBD1 (6 bases). The CDR3 spans 15 residues. From germline, CDR1 is MNHEY and CDR2 SVGAGI. V lost 0 bases and J lost 4, with 12 bases in between. This CDR3 reads CASSYSGRGGYGYTF. The CDR3 bases are TGTGCCAGCAGTTACTCAGGGAGGGGGGGCTATGGCTACACCTTC.

This clone came up a few times. The chain employs TRBV5-1 and TRBJ1-2; 8 bases line up with TRBD1. The germline V gene encodes CDR1 SGHRS and CDR2 YFSETQ. The V gene end was trimmed by 4 bases and the J gene end by 6 bases; junction bases not matched to a gene: 8. The CDR3 totals 14 residues. CDR3 in amino acids: CASSLRTGYNGYTF. CDR3 nucleotides: TGCGCCAGCAGCCTAAGGACAGGGTATAATGGCTACACCTTC.

The V gene is TRBV5-1, the J gene TRBJ2-5; 9 bases map to TRBD1. Germline loops: CDR1 SGHRS, CDR2 YFSETQ. The CDR3 is 14 amino acids. With V trimmed by 7 bases and J by 5 bases, 9 bases remained unmatched. CDR3 residues: CASRKTGGEETQYF. CDR3 sequence (DNA): TGCGCCAGCCGAAAGACAGGGGGGGAGGAGACCCAGTACTTC.

The chain joins TRBV6-5 to TRBJ1-2, with 7 bases matching TRBD1. Germline V gene sequence: CDR1 MNHEY, CDR2 SVGAGI. The CDR3 has 15 residues. V lost 5 bases to trimming and J lost 1 base; unmatched junction nucleotides: 7. CDR3 residues: CASSINRDSNYGYTF. In DNA, the CDR3 is TGTGCCAGCAGTATTAACCGGGACAGTAACTATGGCTACACCTTC.

The V gene is TRBV10-1, the J gene TRBJ2-2, with D tentatively TRBD1 (5 bases). This CDR3 is 14 amino acids long. Germline loops: CDR1 WNHNN, CDR2 SYGVQD (reference sequence). V lost 4 bases and J lost 1, with 7 bases in between. CDR3 DNA sequence: TGCGCCAGCAGTGCAGGGCTGAACACCGGGGAGCTGTTTTTT. Translation: CASSAGLNTGELFF.

V is TRBV29-1 and J is TRBJ1-4, with unresolved D. Germline loops: CDR1 SQVTM, CDR2 ANQGSEA. The V and J ends lost 1 base and 4 bases respectively, with 10 bases between them. This CDR3 has 14 amino acids. This CDR3 reads CSVEAAGINEKLFF. CDR3 DNA sequence: TGCAGCGTTGAAGCGGCAGGCATTAATGAAAAACTGTTTTTT.

V usage is TRBV4-2 and J usage is TRBJ2-1, with TRBD2 matching 7 bases. Germline V CDR1 and CDR2: LGHNA, YNFKEQ. The CDR3 has 16 amino acids. V was clipped by 4 bases and J by 6 bases; unmatched bases: 12. Here the CDR3 reads CASSPFGEGETNEQFF. The DNA for the CDR3 is TGTGCCAGCAGCCCCTTTGGGGAGGGAGAAACCAATGAGCAGTTCTTC.

V gene TRBV29-1 combines with J gene TRBJ2-7; 13 positions match TRBD2. CDR3 size: 13 residues. With 7 bases clipped from V and 3 bases from J, the junction kept 3 bases outside the gene matches. Germline V gene data show CDR1 as SQVTM and CDR2 as ANQGSEA. Here the CDR3 reads CSARTSGSYEQYF. The DNA of the CDR3 is TGCAGCGCTAGGACTAGCGGGAGCTACGAGCAGTACTTC.

This rearrangement joins TRBV21-1 to TRBJ2-1; TRBD2, as called in the table, went unchecked against the DNA. TRBV21-1 is a known pseudogene. The CDR3 spans 17 residues. The CDR3 bases are TGTGCCAGCAGCAAAGCCGGAAGCGGGAACTCCTACAATGAGCAGTTCTTC. Its protein product is CASSKAGSGNSYNEQFF.

This chain connects TRBV7-9 to TRBJ1-2; D unresolved. The CDR3 consists of 14 residues. Germline V lookup: CDR1 SEHNR, CDR2 FQNEAQ (reference sequence). Trimming pared 4 bases from V and 7 bases from J, leaving 16 bases between. The CDR3 here is CASSSTPFTGGYTF. For the CDR3, the DNA is TGTGCCAGCAGCTCGACTCCCTTTACCGGTGGCTACACCTTC.

The chain combines TRBV29-1 with TRBJ2-3; 9 bases agree with TRBD2. Germline CDR1 SQVTM, CDR2 ANQGSEA. J gave up 1 base and V 6 bases, and 17 bases lay outside the gene matches. The CDR3 sequence is 18 residues long. The CDR3 here is CSVDGTEAGGGGTDTQYF. CDR3 coding DNA: TGCAGCGTGGATGGGACCGAAGCGGGAGGTGGGGGCACAGATACGCAGTATTTT.

The chain recombines TRBV6-2 or TRBV6-3 with TRBJ2-7; D possibly corresponds to TRBD2 (5 bases). Trimming pared 0 bases from V and 3 bases from J, leaving 9 bases between. This CDR3 has 14 residues. CDR1 is MNHEY, CDR2 SVGEGT, per germline. The CDR3 loop reads CASSYSDGNYEQYF. DNA for the CDR3: TGTGCCAGCAGTTACTCAGACGGGAACTACGAGCAGTACTTC.

The rearrangement uses TRBV9 and TRBJ2-7, with TRBD1 matching 9 bases. Germline V lookup: CDR1 SGDLS, CDR2 YYNGEE. The CDR3 length is 17 residues. J lost 0 bases, V lost 1 base, and 8 bases had no gene match. The chain's CDR3 is CASSVTPWTGDSYEQYF. The CDR3 region has the DNA TGTGCCAGCAGCGTAACCCCCTGGACAGGGGACTCCTACGAGCAGTACTTC.

The V call is TRBV11-2, the J call TRBJ1-1; TRBD1 is a possible D gene (5 bases). This CDR3 contains 14 residues. V was cut by 5 bases and J by 1 base, with 11 bases left in between. Germline V gene sequence: CDR1 SGHAT, CDR2 FQNNGV. The CDR3, as DNA: TGTGCCAGCAGCCGTACAAGGGGGAACACTGAAGCTTTCTTT. It translates to CASSRTRGNTEAFF.